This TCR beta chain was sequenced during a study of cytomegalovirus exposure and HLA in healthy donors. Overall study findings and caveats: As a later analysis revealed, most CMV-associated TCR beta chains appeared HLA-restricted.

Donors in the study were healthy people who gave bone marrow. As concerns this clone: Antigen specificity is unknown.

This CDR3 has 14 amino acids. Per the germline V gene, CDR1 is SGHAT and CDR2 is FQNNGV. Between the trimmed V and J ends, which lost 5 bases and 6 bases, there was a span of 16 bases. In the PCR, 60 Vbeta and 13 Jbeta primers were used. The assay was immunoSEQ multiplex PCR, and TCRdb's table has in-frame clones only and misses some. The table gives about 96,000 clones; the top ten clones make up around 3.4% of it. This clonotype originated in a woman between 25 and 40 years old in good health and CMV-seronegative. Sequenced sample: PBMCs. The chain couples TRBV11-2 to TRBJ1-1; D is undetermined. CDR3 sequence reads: CASSALLVQAEAFF. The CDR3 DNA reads TGTGCCAGCAGCGCCCTCCTAGTCCAAGCTGAAGCTTTCTTT.